What follows are 3 T cell receptor beta chains derived from one specimen sequenced in a study of cytomegalovirus exposure and HLA in healthy donors. PCR employed 60 Vbeta and 13 Jbeta primers. Some clones are missing from TCRdb's copy, which holds only in-frame ones; the method was immunoSEQ multiplex PCR. The table lists about 160,000 clones, around 70% of them singletons. The sequenced sample was PBMCs. These receptor sequences come from a man between 18 and 35 years old in good health and CMV-seropositive.

This chain's CDR3 is CASRTGGTNEKLFF. CDR3 DNA: TGTGCCAGCAGGACAGGGGGAACTAATGAAAAACTGTTTTTT. The chain combines TRBV28 with TRBJ1-4; TRBD1 matches 9 bases. CDR3 length: 14 residues. Looked up from germline, CDR1 is MDHEN and CDR2 is SYDVKM. V was pared by 6 bases and J by 1 base, with 0 bases of the junction left unmatched.

The rearrangement uses TRBV2 and TRBJ1-2; D unclear. CDR1 is SNHLY and CDR2 is FYNNEI in the germline V gene. The length of the CDR3 is 13 residues. Deletions cut 0 bases from V and 4 bases from J, with 6 bases between. CDR3 residues: CASSEAQVYGYTF. The CDR3 DNA reads as TGTGCCAGCAGTGAAGCGCAGGTCTATGGCTACACCTTC.

The chain combines TRBV18 with TRBJ2-4; a possible D gene is TRBD2 (5 bases). The V gene's germline CDR1 is KGHSH and CDR2 LQKENI. V was clipped by 0 bases and J by 1 base, with 10 bases between them. This CDR3 region has 16 residues. DNA of the CDR3: TGTGCCAGCTCACCACCCCTTAGGGAGGCCAAAAACATTCAGTACTTC. Translation: CASSPPLREAKNIQYF.